One and the same sample provided the 13 T cell receptor beta chains below, sequenced in a study of CD8 T cells in ankylosing spondylitis listed by TCRdb under 2017. The library was built by means of 5' RACE. The data were produced on an Illumina HiSeq 2500. Clones were called with MiXCR by TCRdb after fastp trimmed the public reads at Q25, and only in-frame beta chains were retained. Each CDR3 protein gets just one entry, which takes the most common genes and DNA from the rows behind it. The sample data list 130,000 to 150,000 distinct CDR3 sequences, and 7% to 10% of these were observed just once. Approximately 6.8% of the sample is in the top ten clones. Specimen: synovial fluid, either unsorted or a sorted T cell fraction (not recorded which). These TCRs come from a male donor with ankylosing spondylitis.

This clonotype was found many times. This chain connects TRBV29-1 to TRBJ2-5; 9 positions agree with TRBD2. The CDR3 extends over 14 amino acids. J was trimmed by 0 bases and V by 6 bases; bases with no gene match: 5. Germline V CDR1 and CDR2: SQVTM, ANQGSEA. CDR3 loop: CSVPAGGYQETQYF. CDR3 DNA: TGCAGCGTCCCGGCGGGAGGGTACCAAGAGACCCAGTACTTC.

This clonotype appeared a few times. The chain uses TRBV27 and TRBJ1-1; D call uncertain. The CDR3 covers 12 residues. The germline CDR1 and CDR2 sequences are MNHEY and SMNVEV (reference sequence). The V and J ends lost 0 bases and 10 bases respectively, with 9 bases between them. The CDR3 DNA is TGTGCCAGCAGTTTATCGAGAGGGAGAGCTTTCTTT. Translating gives CASSLSRGRAFF.

This clonotype was seen at least ten times. V and J are TRBV20-1 and TRBJ2-2; TRBD2 agrees at 8 bases. The CDR3 extends over 14 amino acids. Germline V gene sequence: CDR1 DFQATT, CDR2 SNEGSKA (reference sequence). The V segment lost 5 bases and the J segment 5 bases; nucleotides outside the gene matches: 7. CDR3 bases: TGCAGTGCTGAACTAGCGGTGGGGACCGGGGAGCTGTTTTTT. This gives the protein CSAELAVGTGELFF.

This clonotype was detected ten times or more. CDR3 DNA: TGTGCCAGCAGCCACCGGGCAGGGGTTTTTTTAGACACCATATATTTT. It codes for CASSHRAGVFLDTIYF. The chain has TRBV7-8 and TRBJ1-3; TRBD1 might be the D (6 bases). CDR1 is SGHVS and CDR2 is FQNEAQ in the germline V gene. CDR3 length equals 16 residues. The ends were cut back, 5 bases at V and 8 bases at J, with 22 bases in the middle.

This clonotype has more than one count but fewer than ten. The V gene is TRBV5-1, the J gene TRBJ2-5; D perhaps matches TRBD1 (6 bases). Looked up from germline, CDR1 is SGHRS and CDR2 is YFSETQ. The CDR3 length is 15 residues. V lost 2 bases to trimming and J lost 5 bases, with 16 bases between them. The chain's CDR3 is CASSFQGSIFETQYF. CDR3 bases: TGCGCCAGCAGCTTTCAGGGGAGTATATTCGAGACCCAGTACTTC.

In its sample, this clonotype was seen many times. The rearrangement links TRBV7-2 to TRBJ2-1, with 9 bases fitting TRBD2. V shed 4 bases and J 0 bases; nucleotides not matched to a gene: 1. The CDR3 is made up of 15 amino acids. Per the germline V gene, CDR1 is SGHTA and CDR2 is FQGNSA. CDR3 bases: TGTGCCAGCAGCTCAGCGGGGGGCTCCTACAATGAGCAGTTCTTC. Translated, it gives CASSSAGGSYNEQFF.

This clonotype was seen repeatedly, ten times or more. The CDR3 reads CSAPDLQGWYGYTF. CDR3 DNA: TGCAGTGCACCCGATCTACAGGGTTGGTATGGCTACACCTTC. V and J are TRBV20-1 and TRBJ1-2; possibly TRBD1 for D (6 bases). Trimming left V 6 bases short and J 5 bases short, with 19 bases between. Germline CDR1 and CDR2: DFQATT and SNEGSKA (reference sequence). This CDR3 is 14 amino acids long.

In its sample, this clonotype was seen a few times. V and J are TRBV5-1 and TRBJ1-1; weak D call: TRBD1 (6 bases). Trimming took 0 bases from V and 0 from J, leaving 12 bases between them. Germline lookup yields CDR1 SGHRS and CDR2 YFSETQ. CDR3 length: 16 residues. The DNA for the CDR3 is TGCGCCAGCAGCTTGGGACCGGGGGCAGTGAACACTGAAGCTTTCTTT. Its protein product is CASSLGPGAVNTEAFF.

This clonotype was counted ten times or more. This sequence joins TRBV20-1 and TRBJ1-2; D remains ambiguous. Germline-derived CDR1 and CDR2 are DFQATT and SNEGSKA (reference sequence). Between the trimmed V and J ends, which lost 1 base and 0 bases, there was a span of 21 bases. CDR3 length equals 18 residues. The CDR3 loop is CSARAPRPGGRSNYGYTF. In nucleotides, the CDR3 is TGCAGTGCTAGAGCCCCCCGACCCGGAGGAAGGTCTAACTATGGCTACACCTTC.

This clonotype was seen repeatedly, ten times or more. V is TRBV18 and J is TRBJ2-3; 7 nucleotides line up with TRBD1. Germline assignment: CDR1 KGHSH and CDR2 LQKENI. This CDR3 is built from 15 residues. V dropped 3 bases and J dropped 1; count of bases not matched to a gene: 4. The CDR3 is CASSPPGQGTDTQYF. In DNA, the CDR3 is TGTGCCAGCTCACCCCCTGGACAGGGCACAGATACGCAGTATTTT.

This clonotype occurred a few times. V is TRBV27 and J is TRBJ2-5; D is possibly TRBD2 (6 bases). Germline V gene data show CDR1 as MNHEY and CDR2 as SMNVEV (reference sequence). V lost 2 bases and J 7 bases, leaving 14 bases between the germline ends. The CDR3 is 14 amino acids. This CDR3 reads CASSLGREMGTQYF. CDR3 coding DNA: TGTGCCAGCAGTTTAGGTCGGGAGATGGGGACCCAGTACTTC.

V gene TRBV4-3 combines with J gene TRBJ2-3; 8 nucleotides line up with TRBD2. The V segment lost 1 base and the J segment 2 bases; nucleotides outside the gene matches: 17. The CDR3 runs to 20 residues. The V gene's germline CDR1 is LGHNA and CDR2 YSLEER. CDR3 bases: TGCGCCAGCAGCCAAGTTGTCAGGGTCAAAACTAGCGGATTCACAGATACGCAGTATTTT. It specifies CASSQVVRVKTSGFTDTQYF.

The J gene is TRBJ1-4, the V gene TRBV5-4; no clear D. CDR3 size: 13 residues. CDR1 SGHNT and CDR2 YYREEE come from the germline V gene (reference sequence). The V and J ends lost 2 bases and 8 bases respectively, with 10 bases between them. The CDR3 loop reads CASSFGREEKLFF. The CDR3 DNA follows: TGTGCCAGCAGCTTCGGGAGGGAGGAAAAACTGTTTTTT. Based on the CDR3 plus reference TRBV5-4 and TRBJ1-4, the full variable domain is ETGVTQSPTHLIKTRGQQVTLRCSSQSGHNTVSWYQQALGQGPQFIFQYYREEENGRGNFPPRFSGLQFPNYSSELNVNALELDDSALYLCASSFGREEKLFFGSGTQLSVL.